One and the same sample provided the 32 T cell receptor beta chains below, sequenced in a study of blood T cell repertoires in COVID-19. Assay: immunoSEQ multiplex PCR; the TCRdb copy retains only in-frame clones and omits some. The table includes roughly 39,000 clones, approximately 94% detected once. Sequencing used peripheral blood. The receptor source for this set is a human donor with active COVID-19. The donor label of this sample is uncertain.

The chain combines TRBV7-8 with TRBJ2-1; 14 positions match TRBD2. CDR1 is SGHVS and CDR2 is FQNEAQ in the germline V gene. The CDR3 length is 16 residues. V gave up 5 bases and J gave up 7 bases; unmatched junction bases: 7. The CDR3 DNA reads TGTGCCAGCAGCCAAAGGACTAGCGGGAGGTGGAATGAGCAGTTCTTC. This encodes CASSQRTSGRWNEQFF.

V is TRBV28 and J is TRBJ1-1; D may be TRBD1 (6 bases). Trimming took off 6 bases at V and 0 bases at J, with 17 bases between the two ends. In germline, CDR1 is MDHEN, CDR2 SYDVKM. The CDR3 extends over 16 amino acids. The CDR3 sequence is CASRFPGHDMNTEAFF. In DNA form, the CDR3 reads TGTGCCAGCAGGTTTCCGGGACATGACATGAACACTGAAGCTTTCTTT.

This clone was counted a single time. This chain connects TRBV6-6 to TRBJ1-5; TRBD1 agrees at 7 bases. Germline CDR1 is MNHNY and CDR2 is SVGAGI (reference sequence). Trimming took 6 bases from V and 2 from J; bases not matched to a gene: 4. The CDR3 has 14 residues. CDR3 bases: TGTGCCAGCAGGGAAACAGGGGGCAATCAGCCCCAGCATTTT. Its translation: CASRETGGNQPQHF.

CDR3 residues: CASSRDKEYEQYF. CDR3 DNA sequence: TGTGCCAGCAGTCGGGACAAAGAATACGAGCAGTACTTC. The chain employs TRBV6-5 and TRBJ2-7; TRBD1 might be the D (6 bases). V lost 5 bases, J lost 4 bases, and 12 bases lay in between. The CDR3 length is 13 residues. The germline CDR1 and CDR2 sequences are MNHEY and SVGAGI.

The gene calls are TRBV6-2 or TRBV6-3 and TRBJ1-5, with 10 positions matching TRBD1. This CDR3 spans 17 amino acids. Germline CDR1 reads MNHEY; CDR2 reads SVGEGT. V lost 4 bases and J lost 7; bases outside the gene matches: 13. CDR3 amino acids: CASSSGRDRGVRQPQHF. DNA of the CDR3: TGTGCCAGCAGTTCCGGCCGGGACAGGGGCGTTAGGCAGCCCCAGCATTTT.

V usage is TRBV11-2 and J usage is TRBJ2-7; no clear D. The V gene's germline CDR1 is SGHAT and CDR2 FQNNGV. Trimming stripped 5 bases from V and 2 bases from J, with 10 bases between. This CDR3 contains 13 residues. The CDR3 reads CASSAQSTYEQYF. CDR3 DNA sequence: TGTGCCAGCAGCGCCCAAAGCACCTACGAGCAGTACTTC.

This clone was seen only once. This chain links TRBV10-3 with TRBJ1-6, with a possible D match to TRBD1 (6 bases). V was trimmed by 6 bases and J by 10 bases, leaving 19 bases between them. CDR1 ENHRY and CDR2 SYGVKD come from the germline V gene. The CDR3 sequence is 15 residues long. The CDR3 nucleotides are TGTGCCATCAGGGCACAGGGTGTTGAGGGATCACCCCTCCACTTT. The encoded protein is CAIRAQGVEGSPLHF.

This clone has more than one count but fewer than ten. This sample includes further DNA sequences coding for the same CDR3. This chain links TRBV14 with TRBJ1-2; 8 bases are a match to TRBD1. V shed 3 bases and J 5 bases; nucleotides not matched to a gene: 5. Germline V gene sequence: CDR1 SGHDN, CDR2 FVKESK. The CDR3 has 14 residues. The CDR3, as DNA: TGTGCCAGCAGCCAGGGGACAGGCCCTTATGGCTACACCTTC. Translating gives CASSQGTGPYGYTF.

The rearrangement links TRBV19 to TRBJ2-1; 10 bases match TRBD1. Germline V CDR1 and CDR2: LNHDA, SQIVND (reference sequence). CDR3 length: 15 residues. J lost 3 bases, V lost 6 bases, and 5 bases had no gene match. CDR3 nucleotide sequence: TGTGCCAGTAGCCAGACAGGGGGCCACTACAATGAGCAGTTCTTC. Translation: CASSQTGGHYNEQFF.

The CDR3 DNA follows: TGTGCCAGCAGTTACTCGGGACAGGGCATGAACACTGAAGCTTTCTTT. Translating it yields CASSYSGQGMNTEAFF. The chain is built from TRBV6-5 and TRBJ1-1, with 9 nucleotides matching TRBD1. The CDR3 has 16 amino acids. CDR1 MNHEY and CDR2 SVGAGI come from the germline V gene. Trimming at V came to 0 bases and at J to 0 bases, leaving 2 bases not matched to a gene.

J is TRBJ2-1 and V is TRBV6-2 or TRBV6-3, with TRBD2 as a possible D gene (6 bases). CDR1 is MNHEY, CDR2 SVGEGT, per germline. The length of the CDR3 is 15 residues. V was pared by 4 bases and J by 1 base, with 11 bases between. As DNA, the CDR3 is TGTGCCAGCAGTTTACTAGCTCCTTCCTACAATGAGCAGTTCTTC. Translated, it gives CASSLLAPSYNEQFF.

The rearrangement links TRBV5-1 to TRBJ2-3; tentative D call: TRBD1 (5 bases). Germline loops: CDR1 SGHRS, CDR2 YFSETQ. V dropped 4 bases and J dropped 1 base, with 7 bases sitting between them. This CDR3 has 13 residues. The CDR3, as DNA: TGCGCCAGCAGCAGGGGTGGCACAGATACGCAGTATTTT. Amino acids: CASSRGGTDTQYF. The full variable domain, in which reference TRBV5-1 and TRBJ2-3 provide the parts outside the CDR3, is KAGVTQTPRYLIKTRGQQVTLSCSPISGHRSVSWYQQTPGQGLQFLFEYFSETQRNKGNFPGRFSGRQFSNSRSEMNVSTLELGDSALYLCASSRGGTDTQYFGPGTRLTVL.

V usage is TRBV6-1 and J usage is TRBJ1-4; possible D gene TRBD1, 5 bases. Trimming cost V 1 base and J 2 bases, with 11 bases left between them. Germline values: CDR1 MNHNS, CDR2 SASEGT. The CDR3 contains 16 residues. CDR3 protein: CASSEVAGRTNEKLFF. CDR3 bases: TGTGCCAGCAGTGAAGTTGCAGGGCGGACTAATGAAAAACTGTTTTTT.

Turning to this clone: The same CDR3 can be traced to other DNA sequences in this sample. V usage is TRBV19 and J usage is TRBJ2-2, with unresolved D. The CDR3 is made up of 16 amino acids. V was cut by 3 bases and J by 0 bases, with 11 bases left in between. CDR1 is LNHDA, CDR2 SQIVND, per germline (reference sequence). In DNA, the CDR3 is TGTGCCAGTAGTATTTTAGGAGCCGCGAACACCGGGGAGCTGTTTTTT. Encoded protein: CASSILGAANTGELFF.

The chain is built from TRBV3-1 (or the pseudogene TRBV3-2) and TRBJ1-3; D may be TRBD1 (5 bases). V lost 1 base and J lost 0, with 10 bases in between. The CDR3 runs to 16 residues. Per germline, CDR1 LGHDT and CDR2 YNNKEL (reference sequence). This chain's CDR3 is CASSQGDSDSGNTIYF. In DNA, the CDR3 is TGTGCCAGCAGCCAAGGAGACAGCGACTCTGGAAACACCATATATTTT.

The count of this clone is one. This rearrangement joins TRBV11-2 to TRBJ1-4; D is possibly TRBD1 (5 bases). Germline V lookup: CDR1 SGHAT, CDR2 FQNNGV. V gave up 3 bases and J gave up 7 bases, with 9 bases separating them. The CDR3 runs 13 residues. CDR3 region: CASSLGGAEKLFF. The CDR3, as DNA: TGTGCCAGCAGCTTGGGTGGGGCTGAAAAACTGTTTTTT.

The gene calls are TRBV5-1 and TRBJ2-2; TRBD2 aligns across 7 bases. Germline CDR1 is SGHRS and CDR2 is YFSETQ. J lost 3 bases, V lost 4 bases, and 6 bases had no gene match. The CDR3 loop spans 15 amino acids. CDR3 nucleotides: TGCGCCAGCAGCCCCAGGGCGGGGGACACCGGGGAGCTGTTTTTT. Its protein is CASSPRAGDTGELFF.

This sequence joins TRBV6-5 and TRBJ2-3; 8 nucleotides agree with TRBD2. In germline, CDR1 is MNHEY, CDR2 SVGAGI. CDR3 length: 15 amino acids. With V trimmed by 3 bases and J by 4 bases, 6 bases remained unmatched. This CDR3 is CASSYNSGSADTQYF. The CDR3 coding sequence is TGTGCCAGCAGTTATAACAGCGGGAGCGCAGATACGCAGTATTTT.

The chain uses TRBV18 and TRBJ2-5; D may be TRBD2 (6 bases). In germline, CDR1 is KGHSH, CDR2 LQKENI. V lost 6 bases and J 2 bases, leaving 10 bases between the germline ends. This CDR3 spans 13 amino acids. CDR3 sequence: CASSLGRQETQYF. The CDR3 bases are TGTGCCAGCTCCCTCGGGAGACAAGAGACCCAGTACTTC.

The CDR3 coding sequence is TGTGCCAGCTCAATGGAGGGCAGGCCAACCGGGGAGCTGTTTTTT. Translation: CASSMEGRPTGELFF. The chain is built from TRBV18 and TRBJ2-2; tentative D call: TRBD2 (6 bases). V lost 5 bases and J 5 bases, leaving 15 bases between the germline ends. Looked up from germline, CDR1 is KGHSH and CDR2 is LQKENI. The CDR3 loop spans 15 amino acids.

V is TRBV29-1 and J is TRBJ1-1; possibly TRBD1 for D (6 bases). This CDR3 has 12 residues. The germline V gene has CDR1 SQVTM and CDR2 ANQGSEA. The V and J ends lost 5 bases and 7 bases respectively, with 14 bases between them. CDR3 sequence: CSVIRDTHEAFF. The CDR3 nucleotides are TGCAGCGTTATCCGGGACACCCATGAAGCTTTCTTT.

This chain connects TRBV28 to TRBJ1-2; 10 bases are shared with TRBD1. The germline V gene encodes CDR1 MDHEN and CDR2 SYDVKM. The CDR3 is 14 amino acids. The trim removed 4 bases at V and 5 bases at J, leaving 4 bases unmatched. The chain's CDR3 is CASSSLDRGYGYTF. The CDR3 DNA reads TGTGCCAGCAGTTCCCTGGACAGGGGGTATGGCTACACCTTC.

This sequence joins TRBV7-9 and TRBJ2-3, with 8 bases aligning to TRBD2. This CDR3 has 17 residues. The V segment lost 3 bases and the J segment 2 bases; nucleotides outside the gene matches: 10. Germline V CDR1 and CDR2: SEHNR, FQNEAQ (reference sequence). The CDR3 loop is CASSFPGGAGDTDTQYF. In DNA, the CDR3 is TGTGCCAGCAGCTTTCCCGGGGGAGCGGGGGACACAGATACGCAGTATTTT.

V and J are TRBV5-1 and TRBJ2-5; TRBD2 matches at 8 bases. Germline CDR1 SGHRS, CDR2 YFSETQ. This CDR3 contains 15 residues. After removal of 3 bases from V and 5 bases from J, the junction contained 9 bases not matched to a gene. Here the CDR3 reads CASSSPGGAGETQYF. The CDR3, as DNA: TGCGCCAGCAGCTCCCCGGGGGGGGCCGGGGAGACCCAGTACTTC.

This rearrangement joins TRBV25-1 to TRBJ2-1; D is possibly TRBD1 (6 bases). Trimming took 4 bases from V and 0 from J, leaving 16 bases between them. This CDR3 spans 17 amino acids. Germline CDR1 reads MGHDK; CDR2 reads SYGVNS. The CDR3 here is CASSGTTGPSSYNEQFF. DNA for the CDR3: TGTGCCAGCAGTGGGACGACAGGTCCGAGCTCCTACAATGAGCAGTTCTTC.

The rearrangement uses TRBV9 and TRBJ2-1; TRBD2 agrees at 8 bases. CDR1 is SGDLS and CDR2 is YYNGEE in the germline V gene. J gave up 2 bases and V 3 bases, and 4 bases lay outside the gene matches. This CDR3 region has 15 residues. In DNA form, the CDR3 reads TGTGCCAGCAGCGCAAGACTAGCGCCCTACAATGAGCAGTTCTTC. Protein sequence: CASSARLAPYNEQFF.

The CDR3 DNA sequence: TGCGCCAGCAGCACCGGACTAGCGGGATCTTATAGCTCCTACAATGAGCAGTTCTTC. As protein: CASSTGLAGSYSSYNEQFF. The chain has TRBV5-1 and TRBJ2-1, with 12 bases identical to TRBD2. Losses at the gene ends were 4 bases for V and 0 bases for J; bases not matched to a gene: 11. Per the germline V gene, CDR1 is SGHRS and CDR2 is YFSETQ. This CDR3 region has 19 residues.

The CDR3: CASRRTVISYNEQFF. DNA of the CDR3: TGTGCCAGCAGGAGGACAGTGATCTCCTACAATGAGCAGTTCTTC. V is TRBV27 and J is TRBJ2-1, with TRBD1 as a possible D gene (6 bases). The V and J ends lost 6 bases and 0 bases respectively, with 12 bases between them. CDR1 and CDR2 from the germline V gene are MNHEY and SMNVEV (reference sequence). The CDR3 has 15 residues.

This chain joins TRBV5-5 and TRBJ1-4; D is possibly TRBD1 (6 bases). Germline-derived CDR1 and CDR2 are SGHKS and YYEKEE (reference sequence). Deletions cut 4 bases from V and 7 bases from J, with 14 bases between. This CDR3 region has 14 residues. The CDR3 here is CASSTRGASEKLFF. CDR3 coding DNA: TGTGCCAGCAGCACGCGGGGGGCGAGTGAAAAACTGTTTTTT.

The gene calls are TRBV11-2 and TRBJ2-1, with 10 bases aligning to TRBD2. Germline values: CDR1 SGHAT, CDR2 FQNNGV. With V trimmed by 5 bases and J by 8 bases, 12 bases remained unmatched. The CDR3 sequence is 16 residues long. The DNA for the CDR3 is TGTGCCAGCAGCCCCGTTTCTAGCGGGAGTTTATATGAGCAGTTCTTC. This gives the protein CASSPVSSGSLYEQFF.

V gene TRBV20-1 combines with J gene TRBJ1-1, with D maybe TRBD1 (6 bases). V lost 3 bases to trimming and J lost 11 bases, with 13 bases between them. The CDR3 spans 11 residues. Germline values: CDR1 DFQATT, CDR2 SNEGSKA (reference sequence). This chain's CDR3 is CSASGGLGAFF. The CDR3 DNA sequence: TGCAGTGCTAGTGGGGGCCTAGGGGCTTTCTTT.

This chain connects TRBV10-2 to TRBJ1-6; D uncertain. The CDR3 has 12 amino acids. The V gene lost 3 bases and the J gene lost 8 bases, with 5 bases spanning the gap. Germline values: CDR1 WSHSY, CDR2 SAAADI. The CDR3 loop reads CASSDSHSPLHF. The CDR3 DNA is TGCGCCAGCAGTGATAGCCATTCACCCCTCCACTTT.